One sample yielded the 20 T cell receptor beta chains listed below, sequenced in a study of blood T cell repertoires in COVID-19. Clones were sequenced by immunoSEQ multiplex PCR, and TCRdb holds only the in-frame ones, with some missing. The repertoire holds about 300,000 clones, approximately 81% seen once, with 1.9% in the top ten. The sample consisted of PBMCs or T cells enriched from blood (not recorded which). The source is a woman aged 30 to 39 who had been exposed to COVID-19.

The rearrangement uses TRBV5-8 and TRBJ2-5, with 13 bases lining up with TRBD2. CDR1 is SGHTS, CDR2 YDEGEE, per germline. The CDR3 is 18 amino acids. The junction had 10 bases not matched to a gene; V was cut back by 0 bases and J by 5 bases. The CDR3: CASSLGTSGSALQETQYF. The CDR3 nucleotides are TGTGCCAGCAGCTTGGGGACTAGCGGGAGTGCGTTACAGGAGACCCAGTACTTC.

This clone was picked up many times. The chain has TRBV27 and TRBJ1-3; D not certain. V was trimmed by 10 bases and J by 0 bases, leaving 16 bases between them. Germline CDR1 is MNHEY and CDR2 is SMNVEV (reference sequence). This CDR3 has 15 amino acids. The CDR3 spells CAIINDGSSGNTIYF. The CDR3 nucleotides are TGTGCCATCATAAATGACGGGAGCTCTGGAAACACCATATATTTT.

The gene calls are TRBV7-2 and TRBJ2-7, with 8 bases aligning to TRBD1. Germline V lookup: CDR1 SGHTA, CDR2 FQGNSA. The CDR3 contains 15 residues. V gave up 3 bases and J gave up 2 bases; unmatched junction bases: 6. This CDR3 reads CASSFRTGGTYEQYF. The CDR3 nucleotides read TGTGCCAGCAGCTTTAGAACAGGGGGGACCTACGAGCAGTACTTC.

The V gene is TRBV6-5, the J gene TRBJ2-5, with D possibly matching TRBD2 (6 bases). Germline V gene sequence: CDR1 MNHEY, CDR2 SVGAGI. Trimming pared 6 bases from V and 0 bases from J, leaving 8 bases between. The CDR3 extends over 13 amino acids. The CDR3, as DNA: TGTGCCAGCAGCGGGGACTACCAAGAGACCCAGTACTTC. This translates into CASSGDYQETQYF.

V usage is TRBV12-3 or TRBV12-4 and J usage is TRBJ1-3; no clear D gene. V was clipped by 0 bases and J by 7 bases, with 7 bases between them. The CDR3 totals 13 residues. The DNA of the CDR3 is TGTGCCAGCAGTTTAGCATCGGGGAACACCATATATTTT. Translated, it gives CASSLASGNTIYF.

The chain is built from TRBV2 and TRBJ1-3, with 7 bases fitting TRBD1. This CDR3 has 18 residues. From germline, CDR1 is SNHLY and CDR2 FYNNEI. Trimming cost V 3 bases and J 0 bases; bases outside gene matches: 11. The CDR3 region has the DNA TGTGCCAGCAGTGAGGTCCGGGCCTCAGGGGGCTCTGGAAACACCATATATTTT. Translation: CASSEVRASGGSGNTIYF.

The chain recombines TRBV28 with TRBJ2-2; 12 bases align to TRBD1. This CDR3 has 15 residues. V trimming: 5 bases; J trimming: 5 bases; junction bases outside the gene matches: 3. Germline CDR1 MDHEN, CDR2 SYDVKM. This CDR3 reads CASSRGQGATGELFF. As DNA, the CDR3 is TGTGCCAGCAGTCGGGGACAGGGGGCGACCGGGGAGCTGTTTTTT.

The chain carries TRBV28 and TRBJ2-6; 8 nucleotides align to TRBD1. CDR1 is MDHEN, CDR2 SYDVKM, per germline. This CDR3 contains 17 residues. V shed 3 bases, J shed 2 bases, and the junction held 6 bases outside the gene matches. This CDR3 is CASSLRQGKAGANVLTF. The CDR3 nucleotides are TGTGCCAGCAGTTTGCGACAGGGGAAGGCTGGGGCCAACGTCCTGACTTTC.

This clone has only one observation. This chain connects TRBV5-5 to TRBJ2-4; D uncertain. V lost 5 bases, J lost 0 bases, and 9 bases lay in between. Germline V CDR1 and CDR2: SGHKS, YYEKEE (reference sequence). The CDR3 is 14 residues long. For the CDR3, the DNA is TGTGCCAGCAGTCCCGGTCCAGCCAAAAACATTCAGTACTTC. This gives the protein CASSPGPAKNIQYF.

V and J are TRBV3-1 (or the pseudogene TRBV3-2) and TRBJ1-4, with D possibly TRBD1 on 6 matching bases. The germline gives CDR1 LGHDT, CDR2 YNNKEL (reference sequence). The CDR3 has 16 residues. Trimming took 0 bases from V and 3 from J, leaving 11 bases between them. The CDR3 loop reads CASSQDWTVPNEKLFF. CDR3 coding DNA: TGTGCCAGCAGCCAAGATTGGACAGTGCCTAATGAAAAACTGTTTTTT.

The V and J genes are TRBV9 and TRBJ2-1; the match to TRBD1 covers 8 bases. The CDR3 length is 15 residues. Germline CDR1 and CDR2: SGDLS and YYNGEE. V lost 2 bases to trimming and J lost 8 bases; unmatched junction nucleotides: 9. The CDR3 spells CASSVPTGDTDEQFF. For the CDR3, the DNA is TGTGCCAGCAGCGTCCCGACAGGGGATACGGATGAGCAGTTCTTC.

CDR3: CSASYRVTDTQYF. CDR3 bases: TGCAGTGCTAGTTACAGGGTTACAGATACGCAGTATTTT. This chain joins TRBV20-1 and TRBJ2-3, with D possibly TRBD1 on 6 matching bases. Trimming removed 3 bases from V and 3 bases from J, with 10 bases in between. CDR1 and CDR2 (germline): DFQATT, SNEGSKA (reference sequence). The CDR3 covers 13 residues.

The rearrangement links TRBV30 to TRBJ1-1, with 7 bases that match TRBD1. Trimming cost V 6 bases and J 0 bases; bases outside gene matches: 4. CDR1 and CDR2 from the germline V gene are GTSNPN and SVGIG (reference sequence). The CDR3 consists of 13 residues. The CDR3 loop reads CACGTAMNTEAFF. In nucleotides, the CDR3 is TGTGCCTGTGGGACAGCCATGAACACTGAAGCTTTCTTT.

This clone was detected only once. V and J are TRBV6-5 and TRBJ1-6, with D possibly TRBD1 on 5 matching bases. The length of the CDR3 is 14 residues. V lost 2 bases and J lost 12, with 14 bases in between. Germline V gives CDR1 MNHEY, CDR2 SVGAGI. CDR3 residues: CASSYTAHGGPLHF. In DNA form, the CDR3 reads TGTGCCAGCAGTTACACGGCCCACGGGGGACCCCTCCACTTT.

This clone appeared a single time. This chain links TRBV4-1 with TRBJ2-1, with TRBD2 matching over 10 bases. The CDR3 is 19 amino acids. The V gene end was trimmed by 4 bases and the J gene end by 0 bases; junction bases not matched to a gene: 12. Germline V gives CDR1 MGHRA, CDR2 YSYEKL. DNA of the CDR3: TGCGCCAGCAGCCGGGTCATAGCGGGGGGACCGAGCTCCTACAATGAGCAGTTCTTC. This codes for CASSRVIAGGPSSYNEQFF.

The chain couples TRBV4-1 to TRBJ1-5, with D unclear. Per the germline V gene, CDR1 is MGHRA and CDR2 is YSYEKL. The CDR3 is 13 amino acids. V lost 4 bases and J lost 5, with 9 bases in between. The CDR3 DNA sequence: TGCGCCAGCAGCCCACAGAGTGATCAGCCCCAGCATTTT. Protein: CASSPQSDQPQHF.

V gene TRBV5-1 combines with J gene TRBJ2-5; perhaps TRBD1 as D (6 bases). V was pared by 0 bases and J by 2 bases, with 17 bases between. The CDR3 has 17 residues. Germline CDR1 SGHRS, CDR2 YFSETQ. The CDR3 is CASSLVGTGIKQETQYF. Written as DNA, the CDR3 is TGCGCCAGCAGCTTGGTCGGTACAGGGATTAAACAAGAGACCCAGTACTTC. Full variable domain (missing parts from reference TRBV5-1 and TRBJ2-5): KAGVTQTPRYLIKTRGQQVTLSCSPISGHRSVSWYQQTPGQGLQFLFEYFSETQRNKGNFPGRFSGRQFSNSRSEMNVSTLELGDSALYLCASSLVGTGIKQETQYFGPGTRLLVL.

The chain employs TRBV3-1 (or the pseudogene TRBV3-2) and TRBJ1-3, with unresolved D. This CDR3 is 13 amino acids long. Germline V CDR1 and CDR2: LGHDT, YNNKEL (reference sequence). Trimming removed 6 bases at V and 8 bases at J, with 14 bases between. CDR3 in amino acids: CASSPTYADTIYF. As DNA, the CDR3 is TGTGCCAGCAGTCCAACTTATGCGGACACCATATATTTT.

The rearrangement links TRBV4-1 to TRBJ1-3; D is unresolved. The V end was cut by 2 bases, the J end by 4 bases, with 12 bases between. The germline V gene encodes CDR1 MGHRA and CDR2 YSYEKL. This CDR3 is 15 amino acids long. The CDR3 loop is CASSQNPRTGNTIYF. CDR3 bases: TGCGCCAGCAGCCAAAATCCAAGAACAGGAAACACCATATATTTT.

Only one count was recorded for this clone. The CDR3 reads CASSFGTGFRELFF. For the CDR3, the DNA is TGTGCCAGCTCGTTCGGGACAGGGTTTCGGGAGCTGTTTTTT. The V call is TRBV18, the J call TRBJ2-2; the match to TRBD1 covers 9 bases. The trim removed 6 bases at V and 9 bases at J, leaving 8 bases unmatched. This CDR3 has 14 amino acids. CDR1 is KGHSH and CDR2 is LQKENI in the germline V gene.